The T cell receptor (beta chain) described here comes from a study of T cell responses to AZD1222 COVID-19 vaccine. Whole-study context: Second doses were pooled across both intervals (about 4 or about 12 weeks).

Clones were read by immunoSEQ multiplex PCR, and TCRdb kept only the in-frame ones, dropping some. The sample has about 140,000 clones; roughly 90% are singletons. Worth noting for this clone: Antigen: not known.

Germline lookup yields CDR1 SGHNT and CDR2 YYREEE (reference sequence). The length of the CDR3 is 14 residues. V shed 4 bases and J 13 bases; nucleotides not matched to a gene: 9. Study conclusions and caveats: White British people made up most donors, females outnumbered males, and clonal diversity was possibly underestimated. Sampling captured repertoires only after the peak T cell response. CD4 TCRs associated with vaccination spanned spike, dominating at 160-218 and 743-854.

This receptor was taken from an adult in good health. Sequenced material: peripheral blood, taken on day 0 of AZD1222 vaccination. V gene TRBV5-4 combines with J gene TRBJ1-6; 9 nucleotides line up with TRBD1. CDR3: CASSLGGTGNPLHF. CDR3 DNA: TGTGCCAGCAGCCTTGGAGGGACAGGGAATCCCCTCCACTTT.